This T cell receptor beta chain derives from a study of neurological immune-mediated disorders. This clonotype has a count of ten or more. Its antigen is not identified. Time point of the sample: longitudinal time-point 1 (baseline). General study results and limits: Levels of TCR clonal expansion peaked in HTLV-1-associated myelopathy and reached their lowest in multiple sclerosis, under those of healthy controls.

TCRdb ran MiXCR on the 5' RACE reads and lists one entry per CDR3 protein. Here the sample spans approximately 46,000 distinct CDR3 sequences, approximately 11% being singletons. Germline CDR1 SGHDT, CDR2 YYEEEE. CDR3 size: 13 residues. V lost 6 bases and J 3 bases, leaving 12 bases between the germline ends. The source is a woman aged 40 to 55 in good health. The specimen sequenced was PBMCs. The V call is TRBV5-6, the J call TRBJ1-1; perhaps TRBD1 as D (5 bases). In DNA, the CDR3 is TGTGCCAGCACTGGAGGGGCGTACACTGAAGCTTTCTTT. This encodes CASTGGAYTEAFF.